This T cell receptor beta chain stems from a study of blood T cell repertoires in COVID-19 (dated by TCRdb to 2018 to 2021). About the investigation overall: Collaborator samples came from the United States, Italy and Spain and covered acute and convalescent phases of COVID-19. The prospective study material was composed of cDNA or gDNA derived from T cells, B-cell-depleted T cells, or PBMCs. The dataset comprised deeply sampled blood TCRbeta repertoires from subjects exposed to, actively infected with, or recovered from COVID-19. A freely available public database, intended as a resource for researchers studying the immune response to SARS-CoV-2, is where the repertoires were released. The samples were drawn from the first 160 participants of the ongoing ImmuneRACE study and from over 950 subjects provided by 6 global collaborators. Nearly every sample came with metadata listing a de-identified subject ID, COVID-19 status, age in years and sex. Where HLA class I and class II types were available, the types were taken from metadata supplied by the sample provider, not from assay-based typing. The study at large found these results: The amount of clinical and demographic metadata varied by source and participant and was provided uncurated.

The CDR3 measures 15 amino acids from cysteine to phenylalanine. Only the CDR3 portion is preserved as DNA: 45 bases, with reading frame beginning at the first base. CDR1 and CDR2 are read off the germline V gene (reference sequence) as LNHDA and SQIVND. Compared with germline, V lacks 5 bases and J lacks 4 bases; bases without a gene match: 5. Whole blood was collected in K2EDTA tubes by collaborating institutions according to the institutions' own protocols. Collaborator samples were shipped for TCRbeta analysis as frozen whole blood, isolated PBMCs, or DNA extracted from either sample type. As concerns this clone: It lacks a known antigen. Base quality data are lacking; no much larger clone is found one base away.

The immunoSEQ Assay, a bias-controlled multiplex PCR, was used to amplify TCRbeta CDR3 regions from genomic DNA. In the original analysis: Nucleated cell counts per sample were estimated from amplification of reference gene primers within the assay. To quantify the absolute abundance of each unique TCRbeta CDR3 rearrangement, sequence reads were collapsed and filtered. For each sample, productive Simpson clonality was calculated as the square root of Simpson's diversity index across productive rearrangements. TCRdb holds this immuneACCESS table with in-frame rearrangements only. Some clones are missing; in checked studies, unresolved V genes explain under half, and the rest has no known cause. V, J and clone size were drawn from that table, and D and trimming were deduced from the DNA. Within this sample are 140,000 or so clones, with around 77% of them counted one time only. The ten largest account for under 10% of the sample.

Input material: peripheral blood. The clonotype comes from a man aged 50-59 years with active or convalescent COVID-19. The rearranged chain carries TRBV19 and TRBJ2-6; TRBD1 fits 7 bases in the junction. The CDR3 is CASSLTGEGANVLTF. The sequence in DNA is TGTGCCAGTAGTTTAACAGGGGAAGGGGCCAACGTCCTGACTTTC.